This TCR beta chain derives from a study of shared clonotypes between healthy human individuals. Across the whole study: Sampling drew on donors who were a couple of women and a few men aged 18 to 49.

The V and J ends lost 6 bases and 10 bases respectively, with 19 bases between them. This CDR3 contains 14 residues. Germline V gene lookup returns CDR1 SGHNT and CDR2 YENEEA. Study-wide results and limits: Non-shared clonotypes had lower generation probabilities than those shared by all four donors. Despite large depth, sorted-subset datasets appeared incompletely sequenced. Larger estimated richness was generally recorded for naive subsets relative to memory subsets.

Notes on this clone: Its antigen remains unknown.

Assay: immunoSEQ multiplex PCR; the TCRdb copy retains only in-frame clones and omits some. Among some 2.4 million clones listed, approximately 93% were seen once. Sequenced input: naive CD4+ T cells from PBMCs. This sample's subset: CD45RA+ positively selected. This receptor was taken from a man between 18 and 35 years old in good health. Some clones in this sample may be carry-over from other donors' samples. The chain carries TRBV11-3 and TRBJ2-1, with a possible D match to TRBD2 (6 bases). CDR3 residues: CASRGGGSGVEQFF. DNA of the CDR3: TGTGCCAGCAGGGGCGGCGGTAGCGGAGTCGAGCAGTTCTTC.